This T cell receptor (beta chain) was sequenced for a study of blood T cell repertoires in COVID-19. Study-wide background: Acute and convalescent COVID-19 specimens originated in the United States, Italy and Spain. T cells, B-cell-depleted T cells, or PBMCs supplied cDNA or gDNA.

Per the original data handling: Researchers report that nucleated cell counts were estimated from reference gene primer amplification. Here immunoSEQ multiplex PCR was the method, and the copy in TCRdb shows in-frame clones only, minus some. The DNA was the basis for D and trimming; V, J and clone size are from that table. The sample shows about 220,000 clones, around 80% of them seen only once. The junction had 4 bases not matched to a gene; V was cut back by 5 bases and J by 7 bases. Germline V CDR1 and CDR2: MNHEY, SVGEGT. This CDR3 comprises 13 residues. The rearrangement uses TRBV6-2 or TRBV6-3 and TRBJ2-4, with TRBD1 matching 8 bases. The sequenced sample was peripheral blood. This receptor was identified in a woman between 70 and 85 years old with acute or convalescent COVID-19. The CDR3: CASSRTGSNIQYF. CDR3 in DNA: TGTGCCAGCAGTAGGACAGGGTCGAACATTCAGTACTTC.